These 7 T cell receptor beta chains share one sample of origin, sequenced in a study of cytomegalovirus exposure and HLA in healthy donors. TCRdb keeps only in-frame clones here, not all; method: immunoSEQ multiplex PCR. The sample holds some 130,000 clones, about 94% seen once. Sequenced material: PBMCs. These receptors all stem from a man younger than 30 in good health and CMV-seropositive.

J is TRBJ1-1 and V is TRBV13, with 7 bases fitting TRBD1. This CDR3 contains 13 residues. Germline loops: CDR1 PRHDT, CDR2 FYEKMQ (reference sequence). V trimming: 3 bases; J trimming: 7 bases; junction bases outside the gene matches: 5. Here the CDR3 reads CASSFPRDSEAFF. The CDR3, as DNA: TGTGCCAGCAGCTTCCCCCGGGACAGTGAAGCTTTCTTT.

This clone was seen just once. This rearrangement joins TRBV28 to TRBJ1-3, with 7 bases that match TRBD1. With 6 bases clipped from V and 5 bases from J, the junction kept 7 bases outside the gene matches. This CDR3 comprises 14 residues. Germline lookup yields CDR1 MDHEN and CDR2 SYDVKM. The CDR3 here is CASSYRGFRNTIYF. The CDR3 nucleotides read TGTGCCAGCAGCTACAGGGGCTTCCGAAACACCATATATTTT.

The CDR3 protein is CASSQDHWGGSVTGELFF. The CDR3 DNA reads TGCGCCAGCAGCCAAGACCATTGGGGCGGGAGTGTTACCGGGGAGCTGTTTTTT. V is TRBV4-1 and J is TRBJ2-2; 7 bases align to TRBD2. Germline assignment: CDR1 MGHRA and CDR2 YSYEKL. The V segment lost 0 bases and the J segment 5 bases; nucleotides outside the gene matches: 12. CDR3 length equals 18 residues.

The chain is built from TRBV5-1 and TRBJ2-1; perhaps TRBD2 as D (6 bases). Germline values: CDR1 SGHRS, CDR2 YFSETQ. CDR3 length: 18 residues. Trimming shortened V by 2 bases and J by 0 bases, and 18 bases separated the two germline ends. CDR3 region: CASSLSPSYGSSYNEQFF. In DNA, the CDR3 is TGCGCCAGCAGCTTATCCCCTTCGTACGGGAGCTCCTACAATGAGCAGTTCTTC.

This clone was recorded only once. The chain has TRBV5-6 and TRBJ1-3; D is ambiguous. Between the trimmed V and J ends, which lost 6 bases and 2 bases, there was a span of 12 bases. Germline values: CDR1 SGHDT, CDR2 YYEEEE. The CDR3 is made up of 14 amino acids. This chain's CDR3 is CASTLIGAGNTIYF. CDR3 DNA: TGTGCCAGCACCCTGATCGGGGCTGGAAACACCATATATTTT.

The gene calls are TRBV28 and TRBJ2-7, with 9 nucleotides matching TRBD1. Germline loops: CDR1 MDHEN, CDR2 SYDVKM. The CDR3 is made up of 14 amino acids. V was clipped by 6 bases and J by 3 bases; unmatched bases: 6. The CDR3 DNA reads as TGTGCCAGCAGCCCACAGGGGGCCGTCTACGAGCAGTACTTC. Its protein is CASSPQGAVYEQYF.

The chain recombines TRBV7-9 with TRBJ1-1; 9 bases are a match to TRBD1. The CDR3 contains 17 residues. Germline V gene data show CDR1 as SEHNR and CDR2 as FQNEAQ (reference sequence). Germline trimming cut 5 bases from V and 3 bases from J; bases unmatched to any gene: 13. The CDR3 is CASSPPPDRGLDTEAFF. CDR3 sequence (DNA): TGTGCCAGCAGCCCGCCGCCTGACAGGGGGTTGGACACTGAAGCTTTCTTT.